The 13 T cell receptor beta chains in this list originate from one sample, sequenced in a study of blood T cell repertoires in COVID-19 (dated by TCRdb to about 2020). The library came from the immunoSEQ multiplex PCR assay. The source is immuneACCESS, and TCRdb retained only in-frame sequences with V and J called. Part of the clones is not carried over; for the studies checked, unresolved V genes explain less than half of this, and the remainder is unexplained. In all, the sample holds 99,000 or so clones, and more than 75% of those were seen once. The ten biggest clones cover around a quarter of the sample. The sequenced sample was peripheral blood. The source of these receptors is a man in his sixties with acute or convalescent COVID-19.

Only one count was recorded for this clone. This CDR3 reads CASNLGERELGKTQYF. Here the CDR3 DNA reads TGTGCCAGCAACCTAGGGGAGCGGGAGTTAGGGAAGACCCAGTACTTC. The V and J genes are TRBV7-8 and TRBJ2-5; 8 nucleotides match TRBD2. Germline loops: CDR1 SGHVS, CDR2 FQNEAQ. V lost 7 bases, J lost 6 bases, and 16 bases stayed unmatched. The CDR3 runs to 16 residues. Full variable domain (remainder filled in from reference TRBV7-8 and TRBJ2-5): GAGVSQSPRYKVAKRGQDVALRCDPISGHVSLFWYQQALGQGPEFLTYFQNEAQLDKSGLPSDRFFAERPEGSVSTLKIQRTQQEDSAVYLCASNLGERELGKTQYFGPGTRLLVL.

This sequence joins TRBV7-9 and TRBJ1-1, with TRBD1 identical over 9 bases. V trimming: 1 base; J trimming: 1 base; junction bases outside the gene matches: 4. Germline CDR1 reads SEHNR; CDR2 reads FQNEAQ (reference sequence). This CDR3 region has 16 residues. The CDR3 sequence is CASSLEKGQGNTEAFF. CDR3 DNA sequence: TGTGCCAGCAGCTTAGAGAAGGGACAGGGGAACACTGAAGCTTTCTTT.

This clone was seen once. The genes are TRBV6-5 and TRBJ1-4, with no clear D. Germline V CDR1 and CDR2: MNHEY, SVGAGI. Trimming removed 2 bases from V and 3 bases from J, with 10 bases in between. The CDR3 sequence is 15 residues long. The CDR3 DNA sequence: TGTGCCAGCAGTTACGGGCCAGCTTCTAATGAAAAACTGTTTTTT. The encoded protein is CASSYGPASNEKLFF.

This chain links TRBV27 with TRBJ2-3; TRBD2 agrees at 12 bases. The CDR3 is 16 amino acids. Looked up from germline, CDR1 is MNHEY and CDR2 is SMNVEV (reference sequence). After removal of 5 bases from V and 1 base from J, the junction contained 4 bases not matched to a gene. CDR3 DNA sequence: TGTGCCAGCAGTATCCTAGCGGGAGGGGGCACAGATACGCAGTATTTT. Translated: CASSILAGGGTDTQYF.

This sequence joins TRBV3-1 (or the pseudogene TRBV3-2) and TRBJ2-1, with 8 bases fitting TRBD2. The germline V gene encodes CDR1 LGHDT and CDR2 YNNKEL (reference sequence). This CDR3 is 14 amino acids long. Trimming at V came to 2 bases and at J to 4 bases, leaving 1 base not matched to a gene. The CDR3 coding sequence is TGTGCCAGCAGCCAAACTAGCGGATACAATGAGCAGTTCTTC. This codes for CASSQTSGYNEQFF.

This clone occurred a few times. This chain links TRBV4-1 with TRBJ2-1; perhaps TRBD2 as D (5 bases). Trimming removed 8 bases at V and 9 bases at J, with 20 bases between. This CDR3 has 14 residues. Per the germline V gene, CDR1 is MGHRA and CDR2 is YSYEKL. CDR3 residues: CASQDSTDFTEQFF. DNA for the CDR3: TGCGCCAGCCAGGACTCCACCGACTTCACTGAGCAGTTCTTC.

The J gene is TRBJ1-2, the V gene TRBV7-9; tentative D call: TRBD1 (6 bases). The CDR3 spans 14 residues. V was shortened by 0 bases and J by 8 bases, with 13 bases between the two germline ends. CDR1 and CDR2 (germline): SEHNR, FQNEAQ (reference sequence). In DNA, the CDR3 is TGTGCCAGCAGCTTAGCGTGGGGGCTAGACGGCTACACCTTC. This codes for CASSLAWGLDGYTF.

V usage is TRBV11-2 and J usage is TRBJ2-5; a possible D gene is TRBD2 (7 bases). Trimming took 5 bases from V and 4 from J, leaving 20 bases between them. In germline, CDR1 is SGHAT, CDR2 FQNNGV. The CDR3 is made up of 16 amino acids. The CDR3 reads CASSPGRGSGRETQYF. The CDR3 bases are TGTGCCAGCAGCCCAGGGAGGGGGAGTGGCCGAGAGACCCAGTACTTC. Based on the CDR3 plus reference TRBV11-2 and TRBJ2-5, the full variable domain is EAGVAQSPRYKIIEKRQSVAFWCNPISGHATLYWYQQILGQGPKLLIQFQNNGVVDDSQLPKDRFSAERLKGVDSTLKIQPAKLEDSAVYLCASSPGRGSGRETQYFGPGTRLLVL.

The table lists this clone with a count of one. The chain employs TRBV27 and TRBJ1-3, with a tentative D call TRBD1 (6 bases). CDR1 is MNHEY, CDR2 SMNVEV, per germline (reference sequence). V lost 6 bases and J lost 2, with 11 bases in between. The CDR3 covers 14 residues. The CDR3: CASRLTGAGNTIYF. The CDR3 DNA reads TGTGCCAGCAGGTTGACAGGTGCTGGAAACACCATATATTTT.

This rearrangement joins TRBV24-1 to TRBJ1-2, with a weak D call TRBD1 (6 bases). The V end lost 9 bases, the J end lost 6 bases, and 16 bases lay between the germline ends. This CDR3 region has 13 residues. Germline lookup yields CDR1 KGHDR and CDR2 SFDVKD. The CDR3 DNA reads TGTGCCACCCAAGCATGGGGGGGCAATGGCTACACCTTC. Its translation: CATQAWGGNGYTF.

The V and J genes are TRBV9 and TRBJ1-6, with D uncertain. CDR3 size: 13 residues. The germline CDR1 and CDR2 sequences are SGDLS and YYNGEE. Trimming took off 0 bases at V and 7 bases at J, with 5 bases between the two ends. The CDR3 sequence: CASSVARNSPLHF. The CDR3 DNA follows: TGTGCCAGCAGCGTAGCTCGGAATTCACCCCTCCACTTT.

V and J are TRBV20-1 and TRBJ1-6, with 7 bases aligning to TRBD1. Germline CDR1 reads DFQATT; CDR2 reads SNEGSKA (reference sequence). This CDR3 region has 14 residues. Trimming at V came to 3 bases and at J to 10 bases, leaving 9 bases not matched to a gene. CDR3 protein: CSASGGGVVSPLHF. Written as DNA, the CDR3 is TGCAGTGCTAGTGGAGGGGGCGTCGTCTCACCCCTCCACTTT.

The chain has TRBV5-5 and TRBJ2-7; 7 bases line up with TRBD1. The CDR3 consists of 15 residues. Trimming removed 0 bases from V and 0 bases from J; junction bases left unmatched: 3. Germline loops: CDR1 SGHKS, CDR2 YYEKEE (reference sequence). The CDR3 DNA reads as TGTGCCAGCAGCTTGGTTGGGGACAGCTCCTACGAGCAGTACGTC. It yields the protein CASSLVGDSSYEQYV.